This entry describes one T cell receptor beta chain. Its binding antigen is unknown. The sample holds no much larger clone one base away, and base qualities are not on file. The immunoSEQ Assay, a bias-controlled multiplex PCR, was used to amplify TCRbeta CDR3 regions from genomic DNA. On the authors' methods: Within the assay, amplification of reference gene primers was used to estimate how many nucleated cells each sample contained. Sequence reads were collapsed and filtered to measure the absolute abundance of every unique TCRbeta CDR3 rearrangement. For each sample, productive Simpson clonality was calculated by taking the square root of Simpson's diversity index across productive rearrangements. The immuneACCESS repertoire file appears here via TCRdb, limited to in-frame rearrangements. These files lack a portion of the clones; in checked studies, under half of the deficit traces to unresolved V genes, and the cause of the others is not known. D and trimming were read from the DNA, whereas the V and J calls and clone size are those reported in that table. The sample table contains a few hundred thousand clones; only one count was recorded for about 88% of them. 6.5% to 9.5% of the sample is taken by the ten largest.

The sample comes from a study of blood T cell repertoires in COVID-19 (dated by TCRdb to about 2020). Looking at the study overall: The collaborator samples originated in the United States, Italy and Spain and spanned the acute and convalescent phases of COVID-19. A freely available public database, intended as a resource for researchers studying the immune response to SARS-CoV-2, is where the repertoires were released. Nearly every sample came with metadata listing a de-identified subject ID, COVID-19 status, age in years and sex. Where available, HLA class I and class II types were obtained from metadata supplied by the sample provider rather than from assay-based typing. The material from the prospective study consisted of cDNA or gDNA derived from T cells, B-cell-depleted T cells, or PBMCs. The dataset comprised deeply sampled blood TCRbeta repertoires from subjects exposed to, actively infected with, or recovered from COVID-19. Samples were obtained from the ongoing ImmuneRACE study (first 160 participants) and from about 1,300 subjects provided by 6 global collaborators. Findings and caveats that apply to the study as a whole: The amount of clinical and demographic metadata varied by source and participant and was provided uncurated.

Trimmed from V: 5 bases; trimmed from J: 4 bases; junction bases lacking a gene match: 2. Taken from the germline V gene, the CDR1 and CDR2 loops are SGHRS and YFSETQ. Taken from cysteine to phenylalanine, the CDR3 has 12 residues. Only the CDR3 part of the read is kept: 36 bases, read in frame from the first base. Enrolling through a virtual design, the prospective study's participants ranged in age from roughly 18 to 95 years and lived across 24 United States geographic areas. In the prospective study, cohorts were assigned on the basis of participant-reported clinical history obtained from a screening survey and a study questionnaire. For ImmuneRACE Cohort 3, a participant was defined as recovered based on two consecutive negative NP/OP PCR tests, clearance by a healthcare professional, or resolution of symptoms. In the prospective study, mobile phlebotomists collected whole blood, serum and a nasopharyngeal or oropharyngeal swab from each participant. Additional blood draws and questionnaires over an approximately two-month period could optionally be provided by prospective study participants. Prospective study blood samples were shipped either frozen or at room temperature before DNA extraction.

Here the chain combines TRBV5-1 and TRBJ2-5, and 7 bases in between align with TRBD1. The clonotype was recovered from a woman in her sixties who had recovered from COVID-19. The sample taken for sequencing was PBMCs or T cells enriched from blood (not recorded which). The sequenced DNA: TGCGCCAGCAGAGAGGGGGCAGAGACCCAGTACTTC. This encodes CASREGAETQYF.